Listed below are T cell receptor beta chains from one sample, sequenced in a study of blood T cell repertoires in COVID-19. Sequenced by immunoSEQ multiplex PCR; TCRdb stores in-frame clones only, minus some. The sample comprises 150,000 to 180,000 clones, 70% to 85% of which are singletons, and 0.63% rests with the top ten. Sequences were obtained from peripheral blood. The source of these receptors is a man aged 60-69 years with COVID-19, enrolled during active disease. CDR3s include the opening cysteine and the closing phenylalanine or tryptophan. The D gene is left open where the match is weak. A clone size is listed for some rows: how often the clone was seen (once, few, many), or a class if it is expanded.

D,J,size,V,CDR3,DNA
-,TRBJ1-2,-,TRBV7-9,CASSLVGRNGYTF,TGTGCCAGCAGCTTAGTAGGCAGGAATGGCTACACCTTC
-,TRBJ2-5,-,TRBV24-1,CATSDSGVKIGATQYF,TGTGCCACCAGCGATTCGGGGGTCAAGATTGGCGCGACCCAGTACTTC
TRBD1,TRBJ2-7,-,TRBV5-5,CASSPRDRGNEQYF,TGTGCCAGCAGTCCCCGGGACAGGGGAAACGAGCAGTACTTC
TRBD2,TRBJ2-1,few,TRBV24-1,CATSPGGSINEQFF,TGTGCCACCAGCCCTGGCGGGAGTATCAATGAGCAGTTCTTC
TRBD1,TRBJ2-5,-,TRBV9,CASSVWGTDQETQYF,TGTGCCAGCAGCGTGTGGGGGACAGACCAAGAGACCCAGTACTTC
TRBD1,TRBJ2-7,-,TRBV7-2,CASAKGQGAYEQYF,TGTGCCAGCGCTAAAGGACAGGGGGCCTACGAGCAGTACTTC
-,TRBJ2-7,-,TRBV6-2/TRBV6-3,CASSLRLQRGEQYF,TGTGCCAGCAGCCTAAGGTTACAAAGGGGCGAGCAGTACTTC
-,TRBJ1-2,-,TRBV6-2/TRBV6-3,CASSNGGLRRYGYTF,TGTGCCAGCAGTAACGGTGGGCTTAGGCGCTATGGCTACACCTTC
-,TRBJ2-4,-,TRBV5-5,CASSAGFMLAKNIQYF,TGTGCCAGCAGCGCGGGATTTATGCTAGCCAAAAACATTCAGTACTTC
-,TRBJ2-7,-,TRBV3-1/TRBV3-2,CASSQSGTLRSYEQYF,TGTGCCAGCAGTCAAAGCGGGACACTTCGCTCCTACGAGCAGTACTTC
-,TRBJ1-5,-,TRBV10-2,CASRPGGSNQPQHF,TGCGCCAGCAGGCCGGGGGGGAGCAATCAGCCCCAGCATTTT
-,TRBJ1-1,-,TRBV10-3,CAISEGHNTEAFF,TGTGCCATCAGTGAAGGACATAACACTGAAGCTTTCTTT
TRBD1,TRBJ1-2,once,TRBV11-2,CASSPGAGQGRIGYTF,TGTGCCAGCAGCCCCGGAGCGGGACAGGGGAGAATAGGCTACACCTTC
TRBD1,TRBJ1-1,-,TRBV7-3,CASSLQTGGNTEAFF,TGTGCCAGCAGCTTACAGACAGGGGGTAACACTGAAGCTTTCTTT
-,TRBJ2-5,-,TRBV29-1,CSVPGQPPRAETQYF,TGCAGCGTTCCAGGACAGCCCCCTCGTGCGGAGACCCAGTACTTC
TRBD1,TRBJ1-1,-,TRBV11-3,CASSLGGQGNTEAFF,TGTGCCAGCAGCTTAGGGGGACAGGGGAACACTGAAGCTTTCTTT
-,TRBJ1-6,-,TRBV19,CASSLAGFNSPLHF,TGTGCCAGTAGTTTGGCAGGTTTTAATTCACCCCTCCACTTT
TRBD2,TRBJ2-7,-,TRBV5-4,CASSLAAGEGSYEQYF,TGTGCCAGCAGCTTGGCGGCGGGGGAGGGCTCCTACGAGCAGTACTTC
TRBD2,TRBJ2-3,-,TRBV7-9,CASLAGGSTDTQYF,TGTGCCAGCTTAGCGGGGGGAAGCACAGATACGCAGTATTTT
-,TRBJ2-7,-,TRBV19,CASSISTGSSYEQYF,TGTGCCAGTAGTATCAGTACTGGGAGCTCCTACGAGCAGTACTTC
-,TRBJ1-2,-,TRBV19,CASIHRGERTYGYTF,TGTGCCAGTATCCACCGAGGAGAACGAACATATGGCTACACCTTC
TRBD1,TRBJ1-4,-,TRBV14,CASSQLGQGNEKLFF,TGTGCCAGCAGCCAACTCGGACAGGGGAATGAAAAACTGTTTTTT
-,TRBJ1-5,once,TRBV4-2,CASSQGAYQPQHF,TGTGCCAGCAGCCAAGGAGCTTATCAGCCCCAGCATTTT
-,TRBJ1-5,-,TRBV6-2/TRBV6-3,CASSSPGEPQHF,TGTGCCAGCAGTTCCCCGGGGGAGCCCCAGCATTTT
TRBD1,TRBJ1-5,-,TRBV6-2/TRBV6-3,CASSRRQGASNQPQHF,TGTGCCAGCAGCCGGAGACAGGGGGCGAGCAATCAGCCCCAGCATTTT